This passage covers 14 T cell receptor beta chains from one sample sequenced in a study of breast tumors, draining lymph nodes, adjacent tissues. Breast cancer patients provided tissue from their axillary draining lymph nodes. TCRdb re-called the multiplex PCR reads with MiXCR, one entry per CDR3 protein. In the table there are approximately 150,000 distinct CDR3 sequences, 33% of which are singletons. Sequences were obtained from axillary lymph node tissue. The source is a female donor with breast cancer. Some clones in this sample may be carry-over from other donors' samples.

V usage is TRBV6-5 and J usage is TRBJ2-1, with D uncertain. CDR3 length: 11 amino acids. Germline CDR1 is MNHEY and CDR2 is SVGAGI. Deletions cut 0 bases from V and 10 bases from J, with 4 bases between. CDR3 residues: CASSYSAEQFF. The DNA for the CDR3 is TGTGCCAGCAGTTACTCTGCGGAGCAGTTCTTC.

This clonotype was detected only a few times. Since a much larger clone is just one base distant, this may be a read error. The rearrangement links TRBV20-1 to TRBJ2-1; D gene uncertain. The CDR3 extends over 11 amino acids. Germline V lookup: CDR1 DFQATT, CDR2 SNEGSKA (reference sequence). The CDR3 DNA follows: TGCAGTGCTAGAGTTATGGGTGAGCAGTCCTTC. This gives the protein CSARVMGEQSF.

The CDR3 spells CASSSVGSFSGNTIYF. The CDR3, as DNA: TGCGCCAGCAGCTCCGTAGGGTCGTTCTCTGGAAACACCATATATTTT. The chain joins TRBV5-1 to TRBJ1-3, with D unclear. Germline values: CDR1 SGHRS, CDR2 YFSETQ. The V gene lost 3 bases and the J gene lost 0 bases, with 13 bases spanning the gap. The CDR3 loop spans 16 amino acids. The entire variable domain, with the rest obtained from reference TRBV5-1 and TRBJ1-3, is as follows: KAGVTQTPRYLIKTRGQQVTLSCSPISGHRSVSWYQQTPGQGLQFLFEYFSETQRNKGNFPGRFSGRQFSNSRSEMNVSTLELGDSALYLCASSSVGSFSGNTIYFGEGSWLTVV.

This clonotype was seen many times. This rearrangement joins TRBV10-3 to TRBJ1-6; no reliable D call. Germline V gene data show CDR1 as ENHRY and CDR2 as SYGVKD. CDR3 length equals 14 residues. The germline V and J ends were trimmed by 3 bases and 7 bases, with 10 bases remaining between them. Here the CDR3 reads CAISDTAKNSPLHF. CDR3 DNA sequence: TGTGCCATCAGTGACACAGCTAAGAATTCACCCCTCCACTTT.

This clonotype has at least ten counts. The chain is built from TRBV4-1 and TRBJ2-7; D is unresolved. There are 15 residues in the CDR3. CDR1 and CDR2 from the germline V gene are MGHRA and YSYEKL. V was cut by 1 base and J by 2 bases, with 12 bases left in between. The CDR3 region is CASSQVKGRTYEQYF. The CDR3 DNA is TGCGCCAGCAGCCAAGTAAAAGGTAGAACCTACGAGCAGTACTTC.

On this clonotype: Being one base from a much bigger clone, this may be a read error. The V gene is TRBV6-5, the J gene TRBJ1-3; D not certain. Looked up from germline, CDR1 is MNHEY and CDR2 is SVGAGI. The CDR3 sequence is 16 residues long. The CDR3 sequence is CASSHSRPSSGNTIYF. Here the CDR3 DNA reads TGTGCCAGCAGTCACTCTAGGCCCTCCTCTGGAAACACCATATATTTT.

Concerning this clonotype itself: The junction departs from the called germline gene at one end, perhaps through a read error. The CDR3 nucleotides are TGCGCCAGCAGCCAAGATCCGATAGCGGGAGACACCGGGGAGCTGTTTTTT. This codes for CASSQDPIAGDTGELFF. The chain has TRBV7-6 and TRBJ2-2, with 9 bases lining up with TRBD2. CDR3 size: 17 residues. Per the germline V gene, CDR1 is SGHVS and CDR2 is FNYEAQ.

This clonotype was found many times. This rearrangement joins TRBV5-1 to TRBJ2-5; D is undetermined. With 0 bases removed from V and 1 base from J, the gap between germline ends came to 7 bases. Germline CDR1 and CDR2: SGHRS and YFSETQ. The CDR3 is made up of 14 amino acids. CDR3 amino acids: CASSLVVGQETQYF. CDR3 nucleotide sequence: TGCGCCAGCAGCTTGGTCGTGGGCCAAGAGACCCAGTACTTC. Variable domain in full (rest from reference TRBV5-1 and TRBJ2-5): KAGVTQTPRYLIKTRGQQVTLSCSPISGHRSVSWYQQTPGQGLQFLFEYFSETQRNKGNFPGRFSGRQFSNSRSEMNVSTLELGDSALYLCASSLVVGQETQYFGPGTRLLVL.

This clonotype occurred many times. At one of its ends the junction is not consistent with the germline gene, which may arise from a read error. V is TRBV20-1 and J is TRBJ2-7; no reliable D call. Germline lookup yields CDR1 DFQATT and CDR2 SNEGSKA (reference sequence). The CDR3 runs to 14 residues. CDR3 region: CSARDGRSSSEQYF. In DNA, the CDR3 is TGCAGTGCTAGAGATGGGCGGAGCTCCTCCGAGCAGTACTTC.

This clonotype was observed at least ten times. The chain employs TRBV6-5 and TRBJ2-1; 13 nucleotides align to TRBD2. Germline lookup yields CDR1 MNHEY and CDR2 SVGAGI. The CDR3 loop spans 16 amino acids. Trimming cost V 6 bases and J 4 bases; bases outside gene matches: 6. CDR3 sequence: CASSPGLAGLYNEQFF. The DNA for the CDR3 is TGTGCCAGCAGCCCGGGACTAGCGGGGCTTTACAATGAGCAGTTCTTC.

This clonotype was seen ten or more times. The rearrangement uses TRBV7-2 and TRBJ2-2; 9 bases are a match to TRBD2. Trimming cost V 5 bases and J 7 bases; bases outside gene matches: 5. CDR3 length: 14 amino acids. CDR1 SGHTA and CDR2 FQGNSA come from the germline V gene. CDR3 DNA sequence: TGTGCCAGCAGCGTGACTAGCGGAAGCGGGGAGCTGTTTTTT. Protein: CASSVTSGSGELFF.

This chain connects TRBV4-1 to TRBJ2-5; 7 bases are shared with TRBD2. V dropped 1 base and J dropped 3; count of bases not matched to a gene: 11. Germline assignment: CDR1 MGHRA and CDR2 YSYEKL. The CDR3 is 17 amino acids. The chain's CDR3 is CASSQAGGGNPEETQYF. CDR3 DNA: TGCGCCAGCAGCCAAGCTGGCGGGGGAAATCCGGAAGAGACCCAGTACTTC.

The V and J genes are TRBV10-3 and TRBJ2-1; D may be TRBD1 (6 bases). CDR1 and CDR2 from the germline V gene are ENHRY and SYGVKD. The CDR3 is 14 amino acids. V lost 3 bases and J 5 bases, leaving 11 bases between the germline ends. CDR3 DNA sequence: TGTGCCATCAGTGATACTAACAGGGACAATGAGCAGTTCTTC. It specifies CAISDTNRDNEQFF.

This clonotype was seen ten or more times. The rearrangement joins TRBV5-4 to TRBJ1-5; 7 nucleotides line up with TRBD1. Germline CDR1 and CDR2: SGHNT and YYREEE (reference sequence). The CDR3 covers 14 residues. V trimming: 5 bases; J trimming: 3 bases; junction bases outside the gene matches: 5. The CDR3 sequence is CASSNRGYNQPQHF. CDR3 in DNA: TGTGCCAGCAGTAACAGGGGTTACAATCAGCCCCAGCATTTT.